This TCR beta chain originates from a study of shared T cell receptors in the human thymus. Here immunoSEQ multiplex PCR was the method, and the copy in TCRdb shows in-frame clones only, minus some. This table holds about 610,000 clones, more than 75% found once. The CDR3 contains 21 residues. With 1 base clipped from V and 4 bases from J, the junction kept 19 bases outside the gene matches. Germline values: CDR1 LGHNA, CDR2 YNFKEQ. This same sample was also part of a study on human thymus T cells. That publication notes: The study used thymus tissue resected during corrective heart surgery. Thymic TCR repertoires of unrelated people reportedly overlapped highly.

The J gene is TRBJ2-1, the V gene TRBV4-2; TRBD2 agrees at 10 bases. This receptor was identified in a boy less than two years old with a congenital heart defect. Sequencing used thymocytes. The CDR3 coding sequence is TGTGCCAGCAGCCAAGGTAAGGGGACTCCCTCCGGGACTAGCGATTACAATGAGCAGTTCTTC. Protein product: CASSQGKGTPSGTSDYNEQFF.